This T cell receptor beta chain was profiled in a study of blood T cell repertoires in COVID-19. In the study overall: From the United States, Italy and Spain came samples of acute and convalescent COVID-19.

Trimming removed 0 bases at V and 6 bases at J, with 17 bases between. Germline loops: CDR1 KGHSH, CDR2 LQKENI. There are 16 residues in the CDR3. TCRdb's table, derived via immunoSEQ multiplex PCR, lists solely in-frame clones and lacks some. The sample includes under 60,000 clones, 70% to 90% of them seen just once. Input material: peripheral blood. This clonotype was obtained from a man aged 55-75 years with acute or convalescent COVID-19. V and J are TRBV18 and TRBJ1-1; tentative D call: TRBD1 (5 bases). The CDR3: CASSPPTKNRKPEAFF. CDR3 nucleotides: TGTGCCAGCTCACCACCGACAAAAAACAGGAAACCTGAAGCTTTCTTT.